This is a list of T cell receptor beta chains from one sample in a study of T cells expressing NK-cell markers. For each CDR3 protein, TCRdb gives one entry from its re-call of the 5' RACE reads, without DNA. This sample's table has a few hundred thousand distinct CDR3 sequences. Sequencing input: blood T cells: a sorted CD56 or NKG2C T cell subset, CD4+ or CD8+ T cells, or bulk PBMC T cells (not recorded which). These receptors originate from a man aged 18 to 35 in good health. CDR3s include the opening cysteine and the closing phenylalanine or tryptophan. The order of the fields is J gene, V gene, CDR3 protein.

>TRBJ2-1|TRBV9
CASERGPDRGQFF
>TRBJ2-5|TRBV12-3/TRBV12-4
CARPFSEETQYF
>TRBJ2-4|TRBV3-1
CASSQGPPSFPYQYF
>TRBJ2-1|TRBV7-3
CASSLNRDGKQFF
>TRBJ2-1|TRBV20-1
CSARGTGTGPYNEQFF
>TRBJ2-3|TRBV12-3/TRBV12-4
CASSPRQAGDTQYF
>TRBJ2-4|TRBV12-3/TRBV12-4
CASSSPNGLAGRLAKNIQYF
>TRBJ2-7|TRBV29-1
CSAVSWGSSYEQYF
>TRBJ1-6|TRBV5-6
CASSGNRAGNSPLHF
>TRBJ2-3|TRBV7-9
CASRGRGGDTQYF
>TRBJ2-7|TRBV15
CATSRDRGGGNEQYF
>TRBJ2-5|TRBV4-3
CASSQDWASQETQYF
>TRBJ1-1|TRBV7-3
CASSAGGVGYTGAFF
>TRBJ1-2|TRBV27
CASSQLTGGDYGYTF
>TRBJ2-5|TRBV6-1
CASNGQGKETQYF
>TRBJ2-1|TRBV6-6
CATREAHNEQFF
>TRBJ2-4|TRBV6-6
CASSYKNIQYF
>TRBJ2-1|TRBV10-1
CAKVAAGETNNEQFF
>TRBJ2-5|TRBV6-1
CASSIWTGETQYF
>TRBJ2-1|TRBV25-1
CASRQGAVNEQFF
>TRBJ1-4|TRBV30
CAWSVEGWSNEKLFF
>TRBJ1-1|TRBV29-1
CSVKSGGNTEAFF
>TRBJ2-1|TRBV7-3
CASSSAGHEQFF
>TRBJ1-1|TRBV7-2
CASSLAPWNAYHTEAFF
>TRBJ1-2|TRBV25-1
CASRTGTGEGYTF